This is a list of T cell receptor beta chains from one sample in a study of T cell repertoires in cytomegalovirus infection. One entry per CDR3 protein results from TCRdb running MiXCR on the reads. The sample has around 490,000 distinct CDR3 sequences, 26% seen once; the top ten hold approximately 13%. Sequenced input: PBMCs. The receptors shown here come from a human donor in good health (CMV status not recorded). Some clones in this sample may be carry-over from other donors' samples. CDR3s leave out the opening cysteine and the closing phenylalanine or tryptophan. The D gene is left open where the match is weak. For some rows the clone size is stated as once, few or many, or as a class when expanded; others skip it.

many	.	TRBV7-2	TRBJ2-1	ASSLSSSSYNEQF
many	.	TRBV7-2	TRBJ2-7	ASSFGQALTYEQY
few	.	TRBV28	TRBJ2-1	ASSFPAEVNEQF
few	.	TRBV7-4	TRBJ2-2	ASTGGQLF
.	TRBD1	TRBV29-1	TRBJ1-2	SVQQGANYGYT
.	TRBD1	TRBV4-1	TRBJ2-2	ASSQVELKDRADAGELF
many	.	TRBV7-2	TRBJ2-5	ASSFRKYGTQY
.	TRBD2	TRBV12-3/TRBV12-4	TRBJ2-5	ASSLLRTSGSDQETQY
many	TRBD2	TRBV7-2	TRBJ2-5	ASSLAGAAPQGETQY
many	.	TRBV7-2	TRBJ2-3	ASSWGGGEDTQY
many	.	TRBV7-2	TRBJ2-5	ASSSSREETQY
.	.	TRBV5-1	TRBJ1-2	ASSRTGQVADGYT
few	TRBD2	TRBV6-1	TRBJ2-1	ASTPGTSVGGEQF
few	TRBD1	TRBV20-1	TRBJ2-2	SARAGTANTGELF
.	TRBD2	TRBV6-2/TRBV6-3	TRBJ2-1	ASSSTGAGEYEQF
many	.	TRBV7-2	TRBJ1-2	ASSLRGPYGYT
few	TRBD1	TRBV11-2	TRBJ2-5	ASSFQWGQGVKTQY
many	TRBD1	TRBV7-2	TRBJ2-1	ASRPPGQGGNEQF
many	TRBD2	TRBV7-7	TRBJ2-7	ASSYSSTSGMEQY
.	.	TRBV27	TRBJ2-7	ASSFLTGAEQY
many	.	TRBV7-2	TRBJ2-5	ASSLDQNPTTQY
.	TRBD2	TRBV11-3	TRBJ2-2	ASSFEAGGPNTGELF
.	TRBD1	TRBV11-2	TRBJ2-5	ASRPPGQAKKETQY
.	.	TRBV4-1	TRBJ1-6	ASSQNGQVNSPLH
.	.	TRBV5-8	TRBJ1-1	ASSLAVRPTKNTEAF
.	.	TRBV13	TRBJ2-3	ASSFRGPDRDTQY
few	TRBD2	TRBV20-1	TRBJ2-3	SAGLAGTDTQY
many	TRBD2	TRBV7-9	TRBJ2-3	ASSPSPGLASTSTDTQY
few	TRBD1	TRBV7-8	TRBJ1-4	ASSVAGTGGEKLF
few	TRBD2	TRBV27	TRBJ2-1	ASSFSGLALNEQF
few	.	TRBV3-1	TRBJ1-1	ASRAVGNTEAF
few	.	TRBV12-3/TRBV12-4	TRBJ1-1	ASRGAGQGGTEAF
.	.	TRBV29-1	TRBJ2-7	SVAVYYEQY
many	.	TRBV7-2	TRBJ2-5	ASSAGGGQETQY
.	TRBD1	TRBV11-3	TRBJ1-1	ASSLDREATEAF
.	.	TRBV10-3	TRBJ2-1	AISDIGRNEQF
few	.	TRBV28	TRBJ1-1	ASSWGGVLAEAF
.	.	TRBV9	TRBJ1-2	ASSVGPSITNGYT
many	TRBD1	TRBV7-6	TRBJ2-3	ASSYGTGRTDTQY
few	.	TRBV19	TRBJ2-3	ASSIEWSRPMSTDTQY
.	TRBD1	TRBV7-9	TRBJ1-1	ASSRGQGEAEAF
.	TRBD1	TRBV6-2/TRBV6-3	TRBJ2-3	ASSYPYGQGFATDTQY
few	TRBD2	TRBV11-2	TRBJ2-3	ASRISGGATDTQY
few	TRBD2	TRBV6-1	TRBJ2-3	ASSEGGLATQY